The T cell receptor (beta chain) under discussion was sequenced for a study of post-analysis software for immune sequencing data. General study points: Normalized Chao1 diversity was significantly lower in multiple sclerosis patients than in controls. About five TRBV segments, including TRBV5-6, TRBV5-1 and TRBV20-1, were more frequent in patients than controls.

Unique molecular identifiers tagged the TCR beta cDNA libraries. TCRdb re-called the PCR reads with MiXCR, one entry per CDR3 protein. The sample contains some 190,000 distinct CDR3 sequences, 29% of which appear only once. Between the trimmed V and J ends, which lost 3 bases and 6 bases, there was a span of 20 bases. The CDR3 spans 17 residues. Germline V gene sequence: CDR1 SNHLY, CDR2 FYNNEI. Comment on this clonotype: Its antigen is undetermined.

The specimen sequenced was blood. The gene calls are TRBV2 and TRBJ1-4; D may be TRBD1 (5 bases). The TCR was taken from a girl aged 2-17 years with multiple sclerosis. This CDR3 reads CASSEGPPGGSDEKLFF. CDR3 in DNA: TGTGCCAGCAGTGAGGGCCCTCCGGGGGGTTCTGATGAAAAACTGTTTTTT.